The 18 T cell receptor beta chains below were found in one sample sequenced in a study of T cells in severe cutaneous drug reactions. Libraries were made by iRepertoire multiplex PCR with TCR subtype-specific primers for bulk and single-cell sequencing. One entry per CDR3 protein, without DNA, is what TCRdb gives after re-calling the multiplex PCR reads. The listing records about 21,000 distinct CDR3 sequences. The donors had carbamazepine-induced Stevens-Johnson syndrome or toxic epidermal necrolysis. The sample taken for sequencing was PBMCs. The source is a human donor with toxic epidermal necrolysis, a severe cutaneous drug reaction.

The chain couples TRBV5-4 to TRBJ1-1; the TCRdb call, TRBD1, lacks DNA for checking. The CDR3 spans 14 residues. Germline lookup yields CDR1 SGHNT and CDR2 YYREEE (reference sequence). The CDR3 is CASSRQGGNTEAFF.

The J gene is TRBJ2-7, the V gene TRBV24-1. CDR1 and CDR2 (germline): KGHDR, SFDVKD. The CDR3 is made up of 15 amino acids. The CDR3 protein is CATMFGPEPHYEQYF.

The rearrangement uses TRBV20-1 and TRBJ2-7; TCRdb proposes TRBD1, but this gene call is untestable without DNA. Germline CDR1 is DFQATT and CDR2 is SNEGSKA (reference sequence). The CDR3 runs to 11 residues. This chain's CDR3 is CSVRQSYEQYF.

The V gene is TRBV6-4, the J gene TRBJ1-6. The CDR3 is 15 amino acids. Germline CDR1 reads MRHNA; CDR2 reads SNTAGT. The CDR3 loop reads CATKVESSYNSPLHF.

This rearrangement joins TRBV5-1 to TRBJ2-3. This CDR3 region has 12 residues. The germline V gene has CDR1 SGHRS and CDR2 YFSETQ. CDR3 loop: CASSTGTDTQYF. Based on the CDR3 plus reference TRBV5-1 and TRBJ2-3, the full variable domain is KAGVTQTPRYLIKTRGQQVTLSCSPISGHRSVSWYQQTPGQGLQFLFEYFSETQRNKGNFPGRFSGRQFSNSRSEMNVSTLELGDSALYLCASSTGTDTQYFGPGTRLTVL.

The V and J genes are TRBV3-1 and TRBJ2-7; TCRdb gives TRBD1 as the D gene, but with no DNA this cannot be confirmed. Germline values: CDR1 LGHDT, CDR2 YNNKEL (reference sequence). The CDR3 length is 14 residues. The CDR3: CASSHGTGLYEQYF.

The chain is built from TRBV19 and TRBJ1-5; TCRdb's D gene call, TRBD1, goes unchecked for lack of DNA. Germline CDR1 is LNHDA and CDR2 is SQIVND (reference sequence). There are 18 residues in the CDR3. CDR3 sequence: CASSLYISSGDSNQPQHF.

This clonotype counts as medium-sized by frequency. V gene TRBV7-2 combines with J gene TRBJ2-7. Germline V gene lookup returns CDR1 SGHTA and CDR2 FQGNSA. This CDR3 comprises 11 residues. The CDR3 here is CASSFSYEQYF. Full variable domain (missing parts from reference TRBV7-2 and TRBJ2-7): GAGVSQSPSNKVTEKGKDVELRCDPISGHTALYWYRQSLGQGLEFLIYFQGNSAPDKSGLPSDRFSAERTGGSVSTLTIQRTQQEDSAVYLCASSFSYEQYFGPGTRLTVT.

The chain employs TRBV4-1 and TRBJ2-7. The germline V gene encodes CDR1 MGHRA and CDR2 YSYEKL. This CDR3 is built from 13 residues. CDR3 loop: CASSQGPSYEQYF.

The chain joins TRBV12-3 or TRBV12-4 to TRBJ2-1; TCRdb proposes TRBD1, but this gene call is untestable without DNA. The CDR3 is 16 amino acids. This CDR3 is CASSLYRLPPHNEQFF.

This chain connects TRBV29-1 to TRBJ2-5; TCRdb's D call of TRBD2 is untestable without DNA. This CDR3 has 12 amino acids. Germline loops: CDR1 SQVTM, CDR2 ANQGSEA. The CDR3 reads CSVLTAGETQYF.

This chain uses TRBV12-3 or TRBV12-4 with TRBJ2-5; with no DNA, the TCRdb D assignment of TRBD2 cannot be verified. The CDR3 loop spans 17 amino acids. The CDR3 region is CASSYYSILAEQETRYF.

The gene calls are TRBV4-2 and TRBJ2-2. This CDR3 is built from 14 residues. Germline lookup yields CDR1 LGHNA and CDR2 YNFKEQ. The CDR3 region is CASSQPGYTGELFF.

The rearrangement links TRBV10-2 to TRBJ2-7; TCRdb lists TRBD2, though no DNA is available to test this call. Germline-derived CDR1 and CDR2 are WSHSY and SAAADI. The CDR3 has 15 amino acids. This CDR3 is CASNAGTRVPYEQYF.

This clonotype shows up as medium-sized (0.01 to 0.1%) by frequency. The chain recombines TRBV11-2 with TRBJ1-4; the TRBD1 assignment by TCRdb is unverifiable without DNA. CDR1 and CDR2 from the germline V gene are SGHAT and FQNNGV. The CDR3 is made up of 17 amino acids. The CDR3 is CASSLAPAPGANEKLFF.

This CDR3 reads CASSLDYHGNTIYF. This chain joins TRBV12-3 or TRBV12-4 and TRBJ1-3. The CDR3 sequence is 14 residues long.

This clonotype is medium-sized by frequency. This chain connects TRBV7-6 to TRBJ2-2; the TCRdb D gene call, TRBD1, has no DNA to confirm it. The CDR3 loop spans 14 amino acids. The V gene's germline CDR1 is SGHVS and CDR2 FNYEAQ. The CDR3: CASRPGTGAGELFF.

The gene calls are TRBV19 and TRBJ1-2. This CDR3 is 13 amino acids long. Per germline, CDR1 LNHDA and CDR2 SQIVND (reference sequence). This CDR3 reads CASSPIGFHGYTF.